The entry below describes one TCR beta chain. This entry belongs to a study of blood T cell repertoires in COVID-19. V dropped 8 bases and J dropped 6; count of bases not matched to a gene: 13. Germline V gene lookup returns CDR1 MNHEY and CDR2 SMNVEV (reference sequence). The CDR3 consists of 15 residues. Some clones are missing from TCRdb's copy, which holds only in-frame ones; the method was immunoSEQ multiplex PCR. The data show hundreds of thousands of clones, with around 85% seen just once and about 1.9% held by the top ten. The clonotype comes from a woman younger than 45 who had recovered from COVID-19. The sequencing sample was made of peripheral blood. V gene TRBV27 combines with J gene TRBJ2-5; 9 bases are a match to TRBD1. Written as DNA, the CDR3 is TGTGCCAGCCGAAAACCGGGACAGGGCTGGAAGACCCAGTACTTC. Translated: CASRKPGQGWKTQYF.